Below, 14 T cell receptor beta chains from the same sample are listed, as sequenced in a study of blood T cell repertoires in COVID-19. This table comes from immunoSEQ multiplex PCR, and its TCRdb copy is limited to in-frame clones, with some not included. Of 80,000 or so clones in the sample, 65% to 90% were seen once. Sequenced input: peripheral blood. These receptors were obtained from a human donor in a cohort sampled during active COVID-19.

This clone was seen once. V and J are TRBV7-8 and TRBJ1-1; D is unclear. The V end lost 5 bases, the J end lost 1 base, and 8 bases lay between the germline ends. CDR3 length: 13 amino acids. Per germline, CDR1 SGHVS and CDR2 FQNEAQ. CDR3 sequence (DNA): TGTGCCAGCAGCCAGACATCGAACACTGAAGCTTTCTTT. Its protein product is CASSQTSNTEAFF.

The rearrangement links TRBV6-2 or TRBV6-3 to TRBJ1-5, with D hard to call. Trimming cost V 5 bases and J 2 bases, with 13 bases left between them. The germline V gene encodes CDR1 MNHEY and CDR2 SVGEGT. This CDR3 has 15 residues. In DNA, the CDR3 is TGTGCCAGCAGTCCGCCCGGGTGGGGCAATCAGCCCCAGCATTTT. Its protein product is CASSPPGWGNQPQHF.

V usage is TRBV10-1 and J usage is TRBJ2-3; tentative D call: TRBD2 (5 bases). CDR3 size: 14 residues. The germline CDR1 and CDR2 sequences are WNHNN and SYGVQD (reference sequence). V was cut by 7 bases and J by 5 bases, with 16 bases left in between. CDR3 coding DNA: TGCGCCAGCACAGGATCGGGGAATCTAGATACGCAGTATTTT. Its protein product is CASTGSGNLDTQYF.

For the CDR3, the DNA is TGTGCCATCAGTGGACGAGCGGGAGCAACTGGGGCCAACGTCCTGACTTTC. It is translated as CAISGRAGATGANVLTF. The chain links TRBV10-3 to TRBJ2-6, with TRBD2 identical over 8 bases. Per germline, CDR1 ENHRY and CDR2 SYGVKD. After removal of 4 bases from V and 2 bases from J, the junction contained 7 bases not matched to a gene. CDR3 size: 17 residues.

The J gene is TRBJ2-5, the V gene TRBV30; a possible D gene is TRBD1 (5 bases). Looked up from germline, CDR1 is GTSNPN and CDR2 is SVGIG (reference sequence). The V and J ends lost 0 bases and 5 bases respectively, with 10 bases between them. The length of the CDR3 is 13 residues. The CDR3 here is CAWSVGARETQYF. The CDR3 region has the DNA TGTGCCTGGAGTGTTGGGGCACGGGAGACCCAGTACTTC.

This chain links TRBV5-1 with TRBJ1-4, with 10 nucleotides matching TRBD1. This CDR3 region has 16 residues. Germline loops: CDR1 SGHRS, CDR2 YFSETQ. Trimming at V came to 7 bases and at J to 11 bases, leaving 17 bases not matched to a gene. CDR3 region: CASAASHRTGGAKLFF. CDR3 sequence (DNA): TGCGCCAGCGCAGCCTCTCATCGGACAGGGGGAGCGAAACTGTTTTTT.

There are a few counts of this clone. The genes are TRBV10-1 and TRBJ1-1; no clear D gene. Trimming removed 4 bases from V and 5 bases from J, with 5 bases in between. This CDR3 is 11 amino acids long. The germline CDR1 and CDR2 sequences are WNHNN and SYGVQD (reference sequence). CDR3 in DNA: TGCGCCAGCAGTGGTCAAACTGAAGCTTTCTTT. Translating gives CASSGQTEAFF.

CDR3 protein: CASSLQGWRETQYF. Written as DNA, the CDR3 is TGTGCCAGCAGCCTACAGGGGTGGAGAGAGACCCAGTACTTC. This chain uses TRBV7-3 with TRBJ2-5; 7 bases fit TRBD1. The CDR3 runs 14 residues. Germline V gene lookup returns CDR1 SGHTA and CDR2 FQGTGA. The V segment lost 5 bases and the J segment 4 bases; nucleotides outside the gene matches: 7.

V usage is TRBV7-8 and J usage is TRBJ2-1; TRBD2 might be the D (7 bases). Trimming removed 5 bases from V and 4 bases from J, with 15 bases in between. The germline V gene encodes CDR1 SGHVS and CDR2 FQNEAQ. This CDR3 is 15 amino acids long. CDR3 bases: TGTGCCAGCAGCCCACGGGGGGCGGTTTACAATGAGCAGTTCTTC. It encodes CASSPRGAVYNEQFF. Variable domain in full (rest from reference TRBV7-8 and TRBJ2-1): GAGVSQSPRYKVAKRGQDVALRCDPISGHVSLFWYQQALGQGPEFLTYFQNEAQLDKSGLPSDRFFAERPEGSVSTLKIQRTQQEDSAVYLCASSPRGAVYNEQFFGPGTRLTVL.

This chain links TRBV3-1 (or the pseudogene TRBV3-2) with TRBJ2-2, with D perhaps TRBD2 (5 bases). V was cut by 3 bases and J by 5 bases, with 22 bases left in between. The CDR3 spans 18 residues. CDR1 and CDR2 from the germline V gene are LGHDT and YNNKEL (reference sequence). CDR3 nucleotides: TGTGCCAGCAGCCAGACACAGAGAGGGTGCGGAGATACCGGGGAGCTGTTTTTT. Encoded protein: CASSQTQRGCGDTGELFF.

This chain joins TRBV28 and TRBJ2-7, with 8 bases lining up with TRBD2. Germline V gene lookup returns CDR1 MDHEN and CDR2 SYDVKM. The CDR3 runs to 14 residues. With V trimmed by 3 bases and J by 2 bases, 3 bases remained unmatched. The CDR3 DNA follows: TGTGCCAGCAGTTTTCCCGGGGGGGCCTACGAGCAGTACTTC. Protein: CASSFPGGAYEQYF.

This sequence joins TRBV5-1 and TRBJ2-7, with 9 bases lining up with TRBD1. CDR1 is SGHRS, CDR2 YFSETQ, per germline. The ends lost 4 bases at V and 3 bases at J; junction bases unmatched: 8. The CDR3 extends over 15 amino acids. The CDR3 loop reads CASSLNPGQGYEQYF. The CDR3 bases are TGCGCCAGCAGCCTAAACCCGGGACAGGGCTACGAGCAGTACTTC.

The rearrangement links TRBV20-1 to TRBJ2-1; 7 bases fit TRBD2. This CDR3 is 15 amino acids long. The ends lost 3 bases at V and 3 bases at J; junction bases unmatched: 8. Germline V gene sequence: CDR1 DFQATT, CDR2 SNEGSKA (reference sequence). For the CDR3, the DNA is TGCAGTGCTAGTTGGCGGGGAGGGGACTACAATGAGCAGTTCTTC. It translates to CSASWRGGDYNEQFF.

The rearrangement links TRBV7-9 to TRBJ1-2; D unresolved. The CDR3 length is 16 residues. Looked up from germline, CDR1 is SEHNR and CDR2 is FQNEAQ (reference sequence). Trimming stripped 4 bases from V and 0 bases from J, with 15 bases between. CDR3 amino acids: CASSSTSQASNYGYTF. CDR3 nucleotides: TGTGCCAGCAGCTCCACGTCTCAGGCTTCTAACTATGGCTACACCTTC.